The present T cell receptor beta chain was sequenced within a study of shared clonotypes between healthy human individuals. Turning to the study itself: Each donor's CD4 naive and CD4 memory cells filled three plates apiece, CD8 naive two, and CD8 memory one.

The study, taken as a whole, reports: The genetic and exposure-history diversity represented was limited by few donors. Sequencing depth was expected to influence donor clonotype sharing. Clonotypes shared by all four sorted-subset donors had higher generation probabilities than non-shared clonotypes.

Germline CDR1 and CDR2: SGHTA and FQGNSA. Trimming removed 6 bases at V and 1 base at J, with 9 bases between. There are 13 residues in the CDR3. On this clone itself: Its matching antigen is unknown.

The data were produced by immunoSEQ multiplex PCR, yet TCRdb's version contains in-frame clones alone and is incomplete. The table records 2.5 million or so clones, around 90% of them present only once. The chain combines TRBV7-2 with TRBJ1-1; D unclear. The source is a man between 18 and 29 years old in good health. Sequencing was done on a sample of naive CD4+ T cells sorted from blood. As to subset: CD45RA+ positively selected. The CDR3 DNA follows: TGTGCCAGCAGTTCCTATTCGAACACTGAAGCTTTCTTT. This encodes CASSSYSNTEAFF.